The 10 T cell receptor beta chains below all came from one sample that was sequenced in a study of monozygotic twins with inflammatory bowel disease (dated by TCRdb to between 2019 and 2020). Libraries were constructed by 5' RACE. Sequencing used an Illumina HiSeq 2500. TCRdb reanalyzed the reads, keeping one entry per CDR3 protein sequence and omitting DNA. This specimen's table enumerates 120,000 to 150,000 distinct CDR3 sequences. Jointly, the top ten make up 2% to 2.5% of the sample. Sequenced sample: blood. These receptors originate from a human donor with ulcerative colitis or Crohn's disease, or a healthy co-twin of an affected twin (not recorded which).

This chain links TRBV20-1 with TRBJ1-6. CDR1 is DFQATT and CDR2 is SNEGSKA in the germline V gene (reference sequence). This CDR3 is 17 amino acids long. Here the CDR3 reads CSARDLGEVSYNSPLHF.

This rearrangement joins TRBV25-1 to TRBJ2-7; TCRdb indicates TRBD2, and absent DNA this call remains unverified. This CDR3 comprises 13 residues. Germline CDR1 MGHDK, CDR2 SYGVNS. CDR3 in amino acids: CASTRAGFHEQYF.

This chain uses TRBV7-9 with TRBJ1-2. CDR3 length: 15 amino acids. CDR1 and CDR2 (germline): SEHNR, FQNEAQ (reference sequence). The CDR3 spells CASSWTGEGTTGYTF.

The chain has TRBV27 and TRBJ1-6. Germline V lookup: CDR1 MNHEY, CDR2 SMNVEV (reference sequence). The CDR3 runs to 14 residues. The CDR3 here is CASSLARVGSPLHF.

The CDR3 loop is CAWNQQGDRGYTF. The chain carries TRBV30 and TRBJ1-2; TCRdb designates TRBD1, a call that cannot be tested without DNA. Per the germline V gene, CDR1 is GTSNPN and CDR2 is SVGIG (reference sequence). This CDR3 is 13 amino acids long.

This chain links TRBV20-1 with TRBJ1-1; TCRdb selects TRBD1, and the lack of DNA leaves this call unchecked. Germline values: CDR1 DFQATT, CDR2 SNEGSKA (reference sequence). This CDR3 is 13 amino acids long. The CDR3 sequence: CSARDGAVTEAFF.

The V gene is TRBV6-5, the J gene TRBJ2-2; the TCRdb D gene call, TRBD1, has no DNA to confirm it. The CDR3 has 16 residues. From germline, CDR1 is MNHEY and CDR2 SVGAGI. CDR3 sequence reads: CASSFLGRGDTGELFF.

The V gene is TRBV12-3 or TRBV12-4, the J gene TRBJ2-7; TCRdb returns TRBD1, unconfirmable since there is no DNA. The CDR3 covers 13 residues. CDR3 sequence: CASLGGVNYEQYF.

The V and J genes are TRBV5-1 and TRBJ2-3; no DNA is available, so the TRBD2 call from TCRdb remains unchecked. The CDR3 totals 15 residues. CDR1 is SGHRS and CDR2 is YFSETQ in the germline V gene. CDR3 residues: CASSSDRGGTDTQYF.

The rearrangement links TRBV12-3 or TRBV12-4 to TRBJ2-4; there is no DNA to check the TCRdb D call of TRBD1. The CDR3 sequence is 15 residues long. The CDR3 loop is CASSFTVRGGNIQYF.